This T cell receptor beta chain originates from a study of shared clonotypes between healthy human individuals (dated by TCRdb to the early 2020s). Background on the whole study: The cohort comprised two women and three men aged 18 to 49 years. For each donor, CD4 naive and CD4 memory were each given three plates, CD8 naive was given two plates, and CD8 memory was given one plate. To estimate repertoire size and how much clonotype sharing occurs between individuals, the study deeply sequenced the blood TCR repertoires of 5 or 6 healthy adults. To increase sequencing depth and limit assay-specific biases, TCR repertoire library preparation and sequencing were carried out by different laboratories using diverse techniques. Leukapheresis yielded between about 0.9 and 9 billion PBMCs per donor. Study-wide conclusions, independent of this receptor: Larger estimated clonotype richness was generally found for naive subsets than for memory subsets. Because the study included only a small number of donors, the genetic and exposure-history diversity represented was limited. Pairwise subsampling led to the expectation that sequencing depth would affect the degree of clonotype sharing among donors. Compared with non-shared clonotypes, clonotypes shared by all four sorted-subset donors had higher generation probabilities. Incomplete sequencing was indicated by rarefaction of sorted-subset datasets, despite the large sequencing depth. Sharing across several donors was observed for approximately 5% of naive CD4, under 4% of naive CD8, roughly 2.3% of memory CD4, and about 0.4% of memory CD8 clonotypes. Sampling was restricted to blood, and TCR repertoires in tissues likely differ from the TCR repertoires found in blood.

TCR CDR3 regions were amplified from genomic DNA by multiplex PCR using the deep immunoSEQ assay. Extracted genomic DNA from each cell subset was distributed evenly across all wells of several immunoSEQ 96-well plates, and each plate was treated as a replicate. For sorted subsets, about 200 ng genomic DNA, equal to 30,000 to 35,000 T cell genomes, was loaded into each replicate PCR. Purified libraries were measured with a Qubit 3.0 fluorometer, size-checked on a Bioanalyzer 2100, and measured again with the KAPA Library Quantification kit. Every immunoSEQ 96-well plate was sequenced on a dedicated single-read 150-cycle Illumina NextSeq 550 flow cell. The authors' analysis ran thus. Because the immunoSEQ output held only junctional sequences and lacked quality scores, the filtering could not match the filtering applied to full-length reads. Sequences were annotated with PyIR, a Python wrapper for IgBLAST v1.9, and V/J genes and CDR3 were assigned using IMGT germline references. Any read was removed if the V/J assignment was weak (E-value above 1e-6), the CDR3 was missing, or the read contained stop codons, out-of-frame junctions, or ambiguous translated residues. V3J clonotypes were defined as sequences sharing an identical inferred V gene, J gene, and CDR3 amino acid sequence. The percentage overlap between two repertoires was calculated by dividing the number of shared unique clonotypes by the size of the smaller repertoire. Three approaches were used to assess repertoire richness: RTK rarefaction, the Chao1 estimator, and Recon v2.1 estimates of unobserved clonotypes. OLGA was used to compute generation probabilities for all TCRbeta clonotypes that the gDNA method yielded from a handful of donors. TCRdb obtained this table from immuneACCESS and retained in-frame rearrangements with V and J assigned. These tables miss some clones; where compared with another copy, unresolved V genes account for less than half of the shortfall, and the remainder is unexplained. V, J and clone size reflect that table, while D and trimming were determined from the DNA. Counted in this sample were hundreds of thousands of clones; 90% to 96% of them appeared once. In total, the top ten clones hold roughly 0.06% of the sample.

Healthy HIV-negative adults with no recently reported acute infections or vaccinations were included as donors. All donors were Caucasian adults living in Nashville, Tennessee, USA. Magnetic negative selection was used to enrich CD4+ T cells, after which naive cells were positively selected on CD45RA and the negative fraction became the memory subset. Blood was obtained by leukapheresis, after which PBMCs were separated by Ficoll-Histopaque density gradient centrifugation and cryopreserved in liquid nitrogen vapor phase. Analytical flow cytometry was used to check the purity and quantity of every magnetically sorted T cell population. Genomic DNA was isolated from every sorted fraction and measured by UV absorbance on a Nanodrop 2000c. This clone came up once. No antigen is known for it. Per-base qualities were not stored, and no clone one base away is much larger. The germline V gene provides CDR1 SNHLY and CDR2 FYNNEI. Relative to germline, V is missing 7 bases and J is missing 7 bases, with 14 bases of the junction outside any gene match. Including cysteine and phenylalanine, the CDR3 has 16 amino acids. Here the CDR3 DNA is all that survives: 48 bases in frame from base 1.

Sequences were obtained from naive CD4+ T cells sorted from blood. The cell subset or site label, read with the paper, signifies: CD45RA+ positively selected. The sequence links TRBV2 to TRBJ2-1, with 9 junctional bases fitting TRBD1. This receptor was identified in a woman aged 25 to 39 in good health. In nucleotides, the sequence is TGTGCCAGCAATTTTCGGCTGGGACAGGGAAGAAATGAGCAGTTCTTC. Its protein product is CASNFRLGQGRNEQFF.